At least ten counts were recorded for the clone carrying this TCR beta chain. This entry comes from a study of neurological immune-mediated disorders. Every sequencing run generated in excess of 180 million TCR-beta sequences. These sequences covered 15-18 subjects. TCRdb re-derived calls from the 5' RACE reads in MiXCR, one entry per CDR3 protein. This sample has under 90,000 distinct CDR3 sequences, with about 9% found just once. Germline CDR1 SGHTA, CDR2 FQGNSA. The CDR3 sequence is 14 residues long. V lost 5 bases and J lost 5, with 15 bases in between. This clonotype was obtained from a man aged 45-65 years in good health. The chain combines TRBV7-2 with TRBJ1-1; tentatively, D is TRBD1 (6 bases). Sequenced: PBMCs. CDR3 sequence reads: CASSQEGGLTEAFF. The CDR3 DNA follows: TGTGCCAGCAGCCAAGAGGGGGGACTGACTGAAGCTTTCTTT.